This T cell receptor beta chain was sequenced during a study of blood T cell repertoires in COVID-19. TCRdb keeps only in-frame clones here, not all; method: immunoSEQ multiplex PCR. The sample contains around 250,000 clones, roughly four fifths of which appear only once. This sequence originates from a man aged 40-49 years who had been exposed to COVID-19. The source material was PBMCs or T cells enriched from blood (not recorded which).

The CDR3 is CASSYRALGAGELFF. CDR3 nucleotides: TGTGCCAGCAGTTACCGGGCACTGGGAGCCGGGGAGCTGTTTTTT. This chain joins TRBV6-5 and TRBJ2-2; tentative D call: TRBD2 (5 bases). Germline lookup yields CDR1 MNHEY and CDR2 SVGAGI. Trimming removed 2 bases at V and 6 bases at J, with 13 bases between. The CDR3 covers 15 residues.